The 17 T cell receptor beta chains given below trace back to one sample, sequenced in a study of radiotherapy plus CTLA-4 blockade in lung cancer. Only in-frame clones appear in the TCRdb table, and some are missing; sequencing was by immunoSEQ multiplex PCR. The sample has about 49,000 clones; roughly two thirds are singletons. The sample was peripheral blood, taken from a patient treated with radiotherapy plus ipilimumab. These receptors all come from a human donor with non-small cell lung cancer who had a complete response to radiotherapy plus ipilimumab.

V is TRBV5-1 and J is TRBJ1-2, with D perhaps matching TRBD1 (5 bases). The CDR3 contains 14 residues. Germline CDR1 and CDR2: SGHRS and YFSETQ. V was clipped by 4 bases and J by 7 bases, with 17 bases between them. CDR3 region: CASSRQGEVGGYTF. The DNA of the CDR3 is TGCGCCAGCAGCCGACAAGGGGAAGTTGGTGGCTACACCTTC.

The chain is built from TRBV7-8 and TRBJ2-5, with a possible D match to TRBD2 (6 bases). CDR3 size: 16 residues. CDR1 and CDR2 (germline): SGHVS, FQNEAQ. V shed 2 bases and J shed 4 bases, with 17 bases lying between them. The CDR3 loop is CASSLRGASLGETQYF. The CDR3 nucleotides read TGTGCCAGCAGCTTACGCGGGGCAAGCCTTGGAGAGACCCAGTACTTC.

The rearrangement links TRBV6-4 to TRBJ2-2, with 9 bases matching TRBD1. The CDR3 loop spans 14 amino acids. Germline V gene sequence: CDR1 MRHNA, CDR2 SNTAGT. V trimming: 5 bases; J trimming: 6 bases; junction bases outside the gene matches: 4. CDR3: CASSPQGAAGELFF. CDR3 bases: TGTGCCAGCAGTCCACAGGGGGCCGCCGGGGAGCTGTTTTTT.

The gene calls are TRBV29-1 and TRBJ2-1; D perhaps matches TRBD2 (5 bases). The CDR3 sequence is 11 residues long. V shed 6 bases and J shed 10 bases, with 13 bases lying between them. Germline V gives CDR1 SQVTM, CDR2 ANQGSEA. In DNA form, the CDR3 reads TGCAGCGTCCCGAGGGCACGCGAGCAGTTCTTC. Protein product: CSVPRAREQFF.

V and J are TRBV6-1 and TRBJ2-3; D call uncertain. With 5 bases removed from V and 1 base from J, the gap between germline ends came to 13 bases. The CDR3 sequence is 15 residues long. In germline, CDR1 is MNHNS, CDR2 SASEGT. For the CDR3, the DNA is TGTGCCAGCAGTCCTTCCCTCGCAGGCACAGATACGCAGTATTTT. This encodes CASSPSLAGTDTQYF.

DNA for the CDR3: TGCGCCAGCAGTGGGGGACTAGCGGGAGACAATGAGCAGTTCTTC. It codes for CASSGGLAGDNEQFF. V gene TRBV10-1 combines with J gene TRBJ2-1; 14 positions match TRBD2. The CDR3 has 15 residues. V was clipped by 4 bases and J by 5 bases; unmatched bases: 1. CDR1 WNHNN and CDR2 SYGVQD come from the germline V gene (reference sequence).

The rearrangement links TRBV15 to TRBJ1-5, with D maybe TRBD1 (6 bases). The CDR3 runs 17 residues. The germline V gene has CDR1 LNHNV and CDR2 YYDKDF (reference sequence). V was cut by 1 base and J by 0 bases, with 13 bases left in between. This CDR3 is CATSRARSGVSNQPQHF. CDR3 DNA: TGTGCCACCAGCAGAGCTCGCTCAGGGGTTAGCAATCAGCCCCAGCATTTT.

This clone ranks as medium-sized (0.01 to 0.1%). The gene calls are TRBV7-2 and TRBJ1-4; D is possibly TRBD1 (6 bases). CDR3 length equals 15 residues. Trimming cost V 6 bases and J 5 bases, with 16 bases left between them. Germline CDR1 SGHTA, CDR2 FQGNSA. CDR3 sequence: CASSGRGARNEKLFF. In DNA form, the CDR3 reads TGTGCCAGCAGTGGCCGGGGGGCGAGGAATGAAAAACTGTTTTTT.

This clone has a handful of counts. The chain employs TRBV5-1 and TRBJ1-4; weak D call: TRBD1 (5 bases). Trimming pared 2 bases from V and 4 bases from J, leaving 9 bases between. The CDR3 consists of 14 residues. The V gene's germline CDR1 is SGHRS and CDR2 YFSETQ. The CDR3 region has the DNA TGCGCCAGCAGCTTCGACAGATATAATGAAAAACTGTTTTTT. This encodes CASSFDRYNEKLFF.

This clone was seen more than once but under ten times. This chain links TRBV6-6 with TRBJ2-1, with D perhaps TRBD1 (5 bases). Germline lookup yields CDR1 MNHNY and CDR2 SVGAGI (reference sequence). V was pared by 6 bases and J by 15 bases, with 18 bases between. There are 12 residues in the CDR3. CDR3 nucleotides: TGTGCCAGCAGCACCGGGCAGGGAAAGGGGTTCTTC. Its protein is CASSTGQGKGFF.

The chain couples TRBV19 to TRBJ1-2; 8 positions match TRBD1. In germline, CDR1 is LNHDA, CDR2 SQIVND (reference sequence). CDR3 size: 13 residues. The trim removed 6 bases at V and 1 base at J, leaving 1 base unmatched. CDR3: CASRDRDNYGYTF. The CDR3 DNA sequence: TGTGCCAGTAGGGACAGGGATAACTATGGCTACACCTTC. Combining the CDR3 with reference TRBV19 and TRBJ1-2 gives the whole variable domain DGGITQSPKYLFRKEGQNVTLSCEQNLNHDAMYWYRQDPGQGLRLIYYSQIVNDFQKGDIAEGYSVSREKKESFPLTVTSAQKNPTAFYLCASRDRDNYGYTFGSGTRLTVV.

The chain has TRBV4-2 and TRBJ2-3; 7 nucleotides line up with TRBD2. The trim removed 0 bases at V and 0 bases at J, leaving 6 bases unmatched. Germline loops: CDR1 LGHNA, CDR2 YNFKEQ. The CDR3 has 17 residues. CDR3 DNA: TGTGCCAGCAGCCAAGACGGGGGGTACCAGAGCACAGATACGCAGTATTTT. Translated: CASSQDGGYQSTDTQYF.

The chain carries TRBV4-1 and TRBJ2-1, with 11 bases that match TRBD2. This CDR3 region has 19 residues. Germline V gene lookup returns CDR1 MGHRA and CDR2 YSYEKL. V shed 4 bases and J 4 bases; nucleotides not matched to a gene: 15. CDR3 DNA: TGCGCCAGCAGCCTCGCCGGGGGTAGCGGGAGGGCCCTTTACAATGAGCAGTTCTTC. It specifies CASSLAGGSGRALYNEQFF.

The V gene is TRBV19, the J gene TRBJ1-2; no definite D call. Germline lookup yields CDR1 LNHDA and CDR2 SQIVND (reference sequence). V lost 5 bases and J 8 bases, leaving 18 bases between the germline ends. This CDR3 is 14 amino acids long. This chain's CDR3 is CASSYSGIPRGYTF. In nucleotides, the CDR3 is TGTGCCAGTAGTTATTCCGGTATCCCGCGGGGCTACACCTTC. The entire variable domain, with the rest obtained from reference TRBV19 and TRBJ1-2, is as follows: DGGITQSPKYLFRKEGQNVTLSCEQNLNHDAMYWYRQDPGQGLRLIYYSQIVNDFQKGDIAEGYSVSREKKESFPLTVTSAQKNPTAFYLCASSYSGIPRGYTFGSGTRLTVV.

This clone was seen only a few times. The chain employs TRBV28 and TRBJ1-2; TRBD1 might be the D (6 bases). CDR1 is MDHEN and CDR2 is SYDVKM in the germline V gene. The CDR3 is 16 residues long. Trimming took 1 base from V and 0 from J, leaving 12 bases between them. The CDR3 DNA sequence: TGTGCCAGCAGTTTATTAGACAGGCTGGCTAACTATGGCTACACCTTC. Protein sequence: CASSLLDRLANYGYTF.

This CDR3 reads CASSQREGQPPYGYTF. The CDR3 region has the DNA TGCGCCAGCAGCCAGAGAGAGGGACAGCCCCCCTATGGCTACACCTTC. The chain employs TRBV4-3 and TRBJ1-2, with 7 positions matching TRBD1. This CDR3 is built from 16 residues. Trimming took 3 bases from V and 4 from J; bases not matched to a gene: 11. From germline, CDR1 is LGHNA and CDR2 YSLEER.

In its sample, this clone was seen a few times. The chain links TRBV30 to TRBJ1-2; 9 bases fit TRBD1. The germline V gene has CDR1 GTSNPN and CDR2 SVGIG (reference sequence). The CDR3 has 17 residues. V dropped 3 bases and J dropped 0; count of bases not matched to a gene: 11. The CDR3 DNA follows: TGTGCCTGGAGCCTGACAGGGGGGATACCCACTAACTATGGCTACACCTTC. Translating it yields CAWSLTGGIPTNYGYTF.